Shown below are 27 T cell receptor beta chains from a single sample sequenced in a study of T cell responses to AZD1222 COVID-19 vaccine. Libraries were prepared by immunoSEQ multiplex PCR; TCRdb keeps only in-frame clonotypes and omits some of them. The profile shows 84,000 or so clones, roughly 87% of them singletons. Source: peripheral blood, taken on day 0 of MenACWY control vaccination. These TCRs come from an adult in good health.

The chain has TRBV30 and TRBJ1-1; tentative D call: TRBD1 (5 bases). V shed 1 base and J shed 11 bases, with 11 bases lying between them. The CDR3 consists of 11 residues. The germline CDR1 and CDR2 sequences are GTSNPN and SVGIG (reference sequence). The CDR3 loop reads CAWSAREGAFF. As DNA, the CDR3 is TGTGCCTGGAGTGCTCGAGAGGGGGCTTTCTTT.

V and J are TRBV12-3 or TRBV12-4 and TRBJ1-5, with D uncertain. This CDR3 spans 12 amino acids. V was clipped by 4 bases and J by 2 bases, with 3 bases between them. In DNA form, the CDR3 reads TGTGCCAGCAGTTCTGGCAATCAGCCCCAGCATTTT. This gives the protein CASSSGNQPQHF.

The chain uses TRBV19 and TRBJ1-3; 7 bases are shared with TRBD1. V lost 0 bases and J lost 2; bases outside the gene matches: 7. The CDR3 contains 17 residues. Germline CDR1 is LNHDA and CDR2 is SQIVND (reference sequence). CDR3 sequence reads: CASSIDLYRGAGNTIYF. CDR3 DNA: TGTGCCAGTAGTATAGATCTATACAGGGGTGCTGGAAACACCATATATTTT.

This chain connects TRBV6-5 to TRBJ1-5; the D gene is possibly TRBD1 (5 bases). The CDR3 totals 15 residues. CDR1 is MNHEY and CDR2 is SVGAGI in the germline V gene. V was clipped by 6 bases and J by 0 bases, with 12 bases between them. As DNA, the CDR3 is TGTGCCAGCAGCCTCAGGGTCAATAGCAATCAGCCCCAGCATTTT. Amino acids: CASSLRVNSNQPQHF.

The chain combines TRBV7-2 with TRBJ1-2; TRBD1 is a possible D gene (6 bases). Between the trimmed V and J ends, which lost 1 base and 7 bases, there was a span of 10 bases. Germline V gene lookup returns CDR1 SGHTA and CDR2 FQGNSA. The CDR3 consists of 13 residues. In nucleotides, the CDR3 is TGTGCCAGCAGCTTAGTCGGGACAAGTGGCTACACCTTC. It specifies CASSLVGTSGYTF.

The rearrangement joins TRBV2 to TRBJ2-3, with 10 nucleotides matching TRBD2. In germline, CDR1 is SNHLY, CDR2 FYNNEI. The V and J ends lost 7 bases and 5 bases, in that order; junction bases with no gene match: 12. The length of the CDR3 is 16 residues. The CDR3 nucleotides read TGTGCCAGCATTTTGAGCGGGGGGGCCTGGGGAGATACGCAGTATTTT. This translates into CASILSGGAWGDTQYF.

The chain carries TRBV28 and TRBJ1-1, with D uncertain. Germline CDR1 is MDHEN and CDR2 is SYDVKM. V gave up 7 bases and J gave up 2 bases, with 11 bases separating them. The CDR3 runs 13 residues. The CDR3 loop reads CASKRGDNTEAFF. CDR3 DNA sequence: TGTGCCAGCAAGCGGGGAGACAACACTGAAGCTTTCTTT.

A few counts support this clone. The chain recombines TRBV18 with TRBJ1-2, with D maybe TRBD1 (6 bases). CDR1 is KGHSH and CDR2 is LQKENI in the germline V gene. The CDR3 sequence is 15 residues long. The V end lost 0 bases, the J end lost 3 bases, and 11 bases lay between the germline ends. CDR3 in amino acids: CASSPPQGEYYGYTF. CDR3 bases: TGTGCCAGCTCACCACCACAGGGAGAATACTATGGCTACACCTTC.

The chain couples TRBV5-6 to TRBJ1-2; D not resolved. Trimming removed 0 bases at V and 3 bases at J, with 12 bases between. Germline V gene lookup returns CDR1 SGHDT and CDR2 YYEEEE. This CDR3 comprises 15 residues. CDR3 region: CASSLARAVYYGYTF. The CDR3 DNA follows: TGTGCCAGCAGCTTGGCCCGGGCCGTGTACTATGGCTACACCTTC.

V usage is TRBV7-9 and J usage is TRBJ1-2; perhaps TRBD1 as D (5 bases). The V gene's germline CDR1 is SEHNR and CDR2 FQNEAQ (reference sequence). Deletions cut 5 bases from V and 3 bases from J, with 16 bases between. This CDR3 contains 15 residues. CDR3 DNA: TGTGCCAGCAGCCTTATGGGGGGATTGGACTATGGCTACACCTTC. This encodes CASSLMGGLDYGYTF.

The J gene is TRBJ2-1, the V gene TRBV11-2; D remains ambiguous. Germline values: CDR1 SGHAT, CDR2 FQNNGV. This CDR3 region has 14 residues. V lost 2 bases, J lost 9 bases, and 14 bases lay in between. The CDR3 DNA reads as TGTGCCAGCAGCTTAAGGGTTAGCATGAGTGAGCAGTTCTTC. It codes for CASSLRVSMSEQFF.

This clone was counted once. This chain connects TRBV3-1 (or the pseudogene TRBV3-2) to TRBJ1-1; D perhaps matches TRBD1 (6 bases). CDR3 length equals 11 residues. Germline-derived CDR1 and CDR2 are LGHDT and YNNKEL (reference sequence). V gave up 4 bases and J gave up 8 bases, with 8 bases separating them. CDR3 residues: CASSPDREAFF. The CDR3 DNA reads as TGTGCCAGCAGCCCTGACAGGGAAGCTTTCTTT.

The chain joins TRBV5-6 to TRBJ1-5; TRBD1 aligns across 10 bases. This CDR3 comprises 16 residues. V lost 3 bases and J lost 3; bases outside the gene matches: 6. CDR1 SGHDT and CDR2 YYEEEE come from the germline V gene. As DNA, the CDR3 is TGTGCCAGCAGCTCGGGACAGGGGTCCCTCAATCAGCCCCAGCATTTT. Its translation is CASSSGQGSLNQPQHF.

The chain carries TRBV27 and TRBJ2-1; 9 bases align to TRBD1. Germline CDR1 reads MNHEY; CDR2 reads SMNVEV (reference sequence). The CDR3 length is 17 residues. Trimming cost V 3 bases and J 4 bases; bases outside gene matches: 10. CDR3 sequence: CASSFFLGTGHYNEQFF. CDR3 bases: TGTGCCAGCAGTTTTTTTCTAGGGACAGGGCATTACAATGAGCAGTTCTTC.

J is TRBJ2-1 and V is TRBV4-3, with D perhaps TRBD1 or TRBD2 (5 bases each). Trimming left V 2 bases short and J 5 bases short, with 10 bases between. Germline V gives CDR1 LGHNA, CDR2 YSLEER. The CDR3 runs 14 residues. The CDR3 sequence: CASSQRDGDNEQFF. In DNA form, the CDR3 reads TGCGCCAGCAGCCAACGGGACGGGGACAATGAGCAGTTCTTC.

The genes are TRBV6-5 and TRBJ1-2; 7 bases are a match to TRBD1. This CDR3 region has 12 residues. The V segment lost 6 bases and the J segment 6 bases; nucleotides outside the gene matches: 4. Germline V gene sequence: CDR1 MNHEY, CDR2 SVGAGI. The CDR3 loop is CASSLDRDGYTF. The CDR3 DNA follows: TGTGCCAGCAGCTTAGACAGGGATGGCTACACCTTC.

The V gene is TRBV29-1, the J gene TRBJ1-2, with D unclear. Trimming removed 3 bases from V and 4 bases from J, with 6 bases in between. Germline V CDR1 and CDR2: SQVTM, ANQGSEA. This CDR3 region has 11 residues. The CDR3 is CSVESGYGYTF. CDR3 bases: TGCAGCGTTGAGTCAGGCTATGGCTACACCTTC.

J is TRBJ2-2 and V is TRBV11-2; TRBD1 agrees at 9 bases. The CDR3 sequence is 15 residues long. Germline V gene lookup returns CDR1 SGHAT and CDR2 FQNNGV. V was clipped by 0 bases and J by 6 bases; unmatched bases: 2. The CDR3 nucleotides are TGTGCCAGCAGCTTAGATGGACAGGGGCCCGGGGAGCTGTTTTTT. Its translation: CASSLDGQGPGELFF.

The chain combines TRBV27 with TRBJ1-2; D uncertain. Between the trimmed V and J ends, which lost 1 base and 7 bases, there was a span of 10 bases. Germline CDR1 is MNHEY and CDR2 is SMNVEV (reference sequence). The CDR3 consists of 13 residues. In DNA, the CDR3 is TGTGCCAGCAGTTTATACCCCTTTGGTGGCTACACCTTC. Translated: CASSLYPFGGYTF.

The V call is TRBV7-2, the J call TRBJ1-2, with 7 bases matching TRBD1. V dropped 6 bases and J dropped 4; count of bases not matched to a gene: 8. This CDR3 is 14 amino acids long. Germline CDR1 and CDR2: SGHTA and FQGNSA. CDR3 in amino acids: CASRDTGVVYGYTF. In nucleotides, the CDR3 is TGTGCCAGCAGGGATACAGGGGTGGTCTATGGCTACACCTTC.

This chain joins TRBV30 and TRBJ1-2; no definite D call. The CDR3 sequence is 12 residues long. CDR1 and CDR2 from the germline V gene are GTSNPN and SVGIG (reference sequence). V was cut by 1 base and J by 4 bases, with 7 bases left in between. CDR3 residues: CAWSEDAYGYTF. The CDR3 DNA reads as TGTGCCTGGAGTGAGGATGCCTATGGCTACACCTTC.

This chain uses TRBV28 with TRBJ2-3; D uncertain. V lost 3 bases to trimming and J lost 2 bases, with 9 bases between them. The CDR3 has 14 residues. The germline V gene has CDR1 MDHEN and CDR2 SYDVKM. DNA of the CDR3: TGTGCCAGCAGTTTTGCGCAGAACACAGATACGCAGTATTTT. Amino acids: CASSFAQNTDTQYF.

In DNA form, the CDR3 reads TGTGCCAGCCAGGACAGGCTGGCAACTAATGAAAAACTGTTTTTT. Protein sequence: CASQDRLATNEKLFF. The chain is built from TRBV19 and TRBJ1-4; 7 bases align to TRBD1. After removal of 9 bases from V and 0 bases from J, the junction contained 7 bases not matched to a gene. This CDR3 is built from 15 residues. The germline V gene has CDR1 LNHDA and CDR2 SQIVND (reference sequence).

This chain joins TRBV25-1 and TRBJ2-5, with D possibly matching TRBD2 (6 bases). The length of the CDR3 is 11 residues. Trimming left V 0 bases short and J 13 bases short, with 9 bases between. Germline V gene sequence: CDR1 MGHDK, CDR2 SYGVNS. The CDR3 nucleotides read TGTGCCAGCAGTGAATATAGGGGACTGTACTTC. Protein product: CASSEYRGLYF.

A single count supports this clone. V is TRBV4-2 and J is TRBJ1-4; D might be TRBD1 (5 bases). This CDR3 region has 15 residues. Germline values: CDR1 LGHNA, CDR2 YNFKEQ. The V end was cut by 1 base, the J end by 5 bases, with 11 bases between. CDR3 sequence (DNA): TGTGCCAGCAGCCAAGCGAACAGGCCGAATGAAAAACTGTTTTTT. Residues: CASSQANRPNEKLFF.

This clone is classed as medium-sized. This chain joins TRBV13 and TRBJ1-4; D remains ambiguous. The germline V gene encodes CDR1 PRHDT and CDR2 FYEKMQ (reference sequence). The CDR3 is made up of 12 amino acids. Trimming pared 5 bases from V and 7 bases from J, leaving 8 bases between. The CDR3 here is CASSPFGEKLFF. The DNA for the CDR3 is TGTGCCAGCAGCCCGTTCGGTGAAAAACTGTTTTTT.

This chain connects TRBV9 to TRBJ1-5, with D unclear. V shed 0 bases and J shed 0 bases, with 7 bases lying between them. The CDR3 extends over 15 amino acids. Germline lookup yields CDR1 SGDLS and CDR2 YYNGEE. CDR3 coding DNA: TGTGCCAGCAGCGTAGGGGTACTTAGCAATCAGCCCCAGCATTTT. This encodes CASSVGVLSNQPQHF.